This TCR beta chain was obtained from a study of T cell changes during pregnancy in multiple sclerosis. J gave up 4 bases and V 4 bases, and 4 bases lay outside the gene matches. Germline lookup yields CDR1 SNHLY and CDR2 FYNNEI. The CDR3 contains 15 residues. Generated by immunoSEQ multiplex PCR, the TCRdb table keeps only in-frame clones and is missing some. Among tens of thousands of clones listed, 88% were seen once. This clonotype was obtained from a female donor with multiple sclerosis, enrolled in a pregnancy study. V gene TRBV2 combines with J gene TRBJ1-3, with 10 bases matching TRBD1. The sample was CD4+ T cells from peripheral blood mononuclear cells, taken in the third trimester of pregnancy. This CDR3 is CASSVDRGIGNTIYF. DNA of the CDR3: TGTGCCAGCAGTGTGGACAGGGGGATCGGAAACACCATATATTTT. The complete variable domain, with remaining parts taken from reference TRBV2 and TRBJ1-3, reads EPEVTQTPSHQVTQMGQEVILRCVPISNHLYFYWYRQILGQKVEFLVSFYNNEISEKSEIFDDQFSVERPDGSNFTLKIRSTKLEDSAMYFCASSVDRGIGNTIYFGEGSWLTVV.